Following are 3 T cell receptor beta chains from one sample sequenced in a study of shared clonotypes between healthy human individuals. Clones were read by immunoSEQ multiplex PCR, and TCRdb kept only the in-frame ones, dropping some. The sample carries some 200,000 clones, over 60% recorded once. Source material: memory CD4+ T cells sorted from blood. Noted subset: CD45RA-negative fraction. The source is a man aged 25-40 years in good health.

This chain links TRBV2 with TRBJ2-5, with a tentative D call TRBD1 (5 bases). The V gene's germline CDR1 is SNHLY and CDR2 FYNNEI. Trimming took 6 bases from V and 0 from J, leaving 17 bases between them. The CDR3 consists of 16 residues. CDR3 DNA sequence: TGTGCCAGCAGGTATACAGGTGGCCAGTACCAAGAGACCCAGTACTTC. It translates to CASRYTGGQYQETQYF.

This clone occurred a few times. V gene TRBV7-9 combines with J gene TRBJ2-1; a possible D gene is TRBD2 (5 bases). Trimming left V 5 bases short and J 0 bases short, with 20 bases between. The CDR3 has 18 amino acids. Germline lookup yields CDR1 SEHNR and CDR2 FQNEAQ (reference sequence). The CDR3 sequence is CASSLGSRGPSSYNEQFF. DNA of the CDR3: TGTGCCAGCAGCCTCGGTTCCCGGGGTCCGAGCTCCTACAATGAGCAGTTCTTC.

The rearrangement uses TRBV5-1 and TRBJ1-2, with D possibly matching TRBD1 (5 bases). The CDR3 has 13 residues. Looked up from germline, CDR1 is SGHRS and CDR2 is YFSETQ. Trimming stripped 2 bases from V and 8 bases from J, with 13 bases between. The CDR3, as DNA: TGCGCCAGCAGCTTCTCGGGACCCGAAGGCTACACCTTC. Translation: CASSFSGPEGYTF.